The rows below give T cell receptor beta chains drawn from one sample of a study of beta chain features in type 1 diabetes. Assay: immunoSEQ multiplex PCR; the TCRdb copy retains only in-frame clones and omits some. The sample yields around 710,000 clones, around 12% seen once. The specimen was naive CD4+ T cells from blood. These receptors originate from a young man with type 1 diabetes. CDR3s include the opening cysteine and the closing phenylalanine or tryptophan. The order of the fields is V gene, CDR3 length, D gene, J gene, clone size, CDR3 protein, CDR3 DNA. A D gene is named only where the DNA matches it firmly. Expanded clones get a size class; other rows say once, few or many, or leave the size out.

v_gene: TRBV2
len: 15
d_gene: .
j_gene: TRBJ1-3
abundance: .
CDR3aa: CASRDQGSAGNTIYF
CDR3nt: TGTGCCAGCAGAGATCAGGGTTCTGCTGGAAACACCATATATTTT

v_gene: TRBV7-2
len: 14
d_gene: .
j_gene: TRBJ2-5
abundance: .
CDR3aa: CASSRTSGKETQYF
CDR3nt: TGTGCCAGCAGCCGAACATCAGGGAAAGAGACCCAGTACTTC

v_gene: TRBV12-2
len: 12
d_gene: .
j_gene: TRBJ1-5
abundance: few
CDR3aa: CASRLSCQPQHF
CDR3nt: TGTGCAAGTCGCTTAAGTTGTCAGCCCCAGCATTTT

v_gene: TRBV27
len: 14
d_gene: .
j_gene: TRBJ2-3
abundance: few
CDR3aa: CASSLETVADTQYF
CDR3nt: TGTGCCAGCAGTTTGGAGACGGTGGCAGATACGCAGTATTTT

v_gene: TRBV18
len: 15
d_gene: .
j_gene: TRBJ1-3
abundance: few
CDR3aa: CASSPTPDGGNTIYF
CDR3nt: TGTGCCAGCTCACCAACGCCAGATGGGGGAAACACCATATATTTT

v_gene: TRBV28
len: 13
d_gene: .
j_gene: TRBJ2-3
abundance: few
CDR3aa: CATLASGPDTQYF
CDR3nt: TGTGCCACTCTAGCGAGCGGTCCAGATACGCAGTATTTT

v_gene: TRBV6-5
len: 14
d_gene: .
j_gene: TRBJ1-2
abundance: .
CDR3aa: CASSSGHRNYGYTF
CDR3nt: TGTGCCAGCAGTTCGGGACACCGAAACTATGGCTACACCTTC

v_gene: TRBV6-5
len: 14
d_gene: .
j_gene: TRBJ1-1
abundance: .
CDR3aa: CASSPSGRGREAFF
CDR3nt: TGTGCCAGCAGTCCCTCGGGGAGGGGACGTGAAGCTTTCTTT

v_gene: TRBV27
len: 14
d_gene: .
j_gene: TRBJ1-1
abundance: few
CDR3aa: CASSLSFGWADAFF
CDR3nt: TGTGCCAGCAGTTTATCGTTCGGTTGGGCAGACGCTTTCTTT

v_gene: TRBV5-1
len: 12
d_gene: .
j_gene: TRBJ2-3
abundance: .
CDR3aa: CASSLGADTQYF
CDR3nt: TGCGCCAGCAGCTTGGGTGCAGATACGCAGTATTTT

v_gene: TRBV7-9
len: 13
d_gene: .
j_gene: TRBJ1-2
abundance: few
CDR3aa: CASSLSEGGGYTF
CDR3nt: TGTGCCAGCAGCTTATCCGAGGGAGGTGGCTACACCTTC

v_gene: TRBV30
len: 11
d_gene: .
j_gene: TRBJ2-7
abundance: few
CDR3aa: CAWRSSYEQYF
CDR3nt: TGTGCCTGGAGGTCCTCCTACGAGCAGTACTTC

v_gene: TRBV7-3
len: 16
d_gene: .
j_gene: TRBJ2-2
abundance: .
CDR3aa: CASSLAQAGTAGELFF
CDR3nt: TGTGCCAGCAGCTTAGCCCAGGCGGGTACCGCCGGGGAGCTGTTTTTT

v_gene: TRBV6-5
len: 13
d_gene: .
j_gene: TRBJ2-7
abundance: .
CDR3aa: CASSSQVSYEQYF
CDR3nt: TGTGCCAGCAGTTCTCAGGTCTCCTACGAGCAGTACTTC

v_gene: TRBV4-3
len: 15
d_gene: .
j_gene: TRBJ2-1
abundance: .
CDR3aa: CASSQDGRDYNEQFF
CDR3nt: TGCGCCAGCAGCCAAGATGGGCGGGACTACAATGAGCAGTTCTTC

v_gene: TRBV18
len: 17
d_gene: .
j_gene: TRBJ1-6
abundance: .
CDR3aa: CASSSRPTGSGNSPLHF
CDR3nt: TGTGCCAGCTCATCACGGCCTACAGGGAGCGGCAATTCACCCCTCCACTTT

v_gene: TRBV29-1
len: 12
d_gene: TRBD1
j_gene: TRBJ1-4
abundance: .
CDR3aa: CSGRQGHEKLFF
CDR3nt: TGCAGCGGTCGACAGGGCCATGAAAAACTGTTTTTT

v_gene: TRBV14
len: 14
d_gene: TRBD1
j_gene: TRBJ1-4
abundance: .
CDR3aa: CASSRQGPNEKLFF
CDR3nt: TGTGCCAGCAGCCGACAGGGCCCTAATGAAAAACTGTTTTTT

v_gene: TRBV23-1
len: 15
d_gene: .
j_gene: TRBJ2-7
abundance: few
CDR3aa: CASSHRDPPKDEQYF
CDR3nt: TGCGCCAGCAGTCATCGGGACCCTCCGAAGGACGAGCAGTACTTC

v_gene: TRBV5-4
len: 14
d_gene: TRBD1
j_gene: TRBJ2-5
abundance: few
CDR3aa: CASSSGQGDETQYF
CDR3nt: TGTGCCAGCAGCTCGGGACAGGGGGATGAGACCCAGTACTTC

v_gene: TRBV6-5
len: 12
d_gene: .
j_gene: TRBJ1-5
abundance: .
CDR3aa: CASSSGDQPQHF
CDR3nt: TGTGCCAGCAGTTCAGGGGATCAGCCCCAGCATTTT

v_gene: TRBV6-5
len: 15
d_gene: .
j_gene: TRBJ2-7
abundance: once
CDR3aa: CASSYPLGTSYEQYF
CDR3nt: TGTGCCAGCAGTTACCCGCTCGGCACATCCTACGAGCAGTACTTC

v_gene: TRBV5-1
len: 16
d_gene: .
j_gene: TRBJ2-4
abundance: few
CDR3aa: CASSLAEGLAKNIQYF
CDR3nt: TGCGCCAGCAGCTTGGCCGAGGGACTAGCCAAAAACATTCAGTACTTC

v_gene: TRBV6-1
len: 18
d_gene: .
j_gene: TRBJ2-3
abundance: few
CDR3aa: CASSVLFFSGPSTDTQYF
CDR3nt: TGTGCCAGCAGTGTTTTGTTTTTTAGCGGACCTAGCACAGATACGCAGTATTTT

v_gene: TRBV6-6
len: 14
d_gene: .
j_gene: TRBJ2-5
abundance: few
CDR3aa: CASSYSNRRETQYF
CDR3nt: TGTGCCAGCAGTTACTCTAACAGAAGAGAGACCCAGTACTTC

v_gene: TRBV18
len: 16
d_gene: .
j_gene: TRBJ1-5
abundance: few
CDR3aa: CASSPPGRSANQPQHF
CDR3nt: TGTGCCAGCTCACCACCGGGAAGAAGTGCGAATCAGCCCCAGCATTTT

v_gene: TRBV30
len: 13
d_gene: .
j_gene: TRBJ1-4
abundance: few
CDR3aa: CAWNGNPGEKLFF
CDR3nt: TGTGCCTGGAACGGAAATCCGGGTGAAAAACTGTTTTTT

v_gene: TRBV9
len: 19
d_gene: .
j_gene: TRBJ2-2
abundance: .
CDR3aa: CASSAPTQDGQGSTGELFF
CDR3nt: TGTGCCAGCAGCGCCCCCACCCAAGATGGGCAGGGGTCCACCGGGGAGCTGTTTTTT

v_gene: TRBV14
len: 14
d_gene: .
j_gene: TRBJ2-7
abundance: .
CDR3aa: CASSQVGAQYEQYF
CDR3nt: TGTGCCAGCAGCCAAGTTGGGGCCCAATACGAGCAGTACTTC

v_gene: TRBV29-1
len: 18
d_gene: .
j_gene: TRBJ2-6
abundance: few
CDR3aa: CSVSAKGQVDSGANVLTF
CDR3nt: TGCAGCGTTTCCGCTAAGGGCCAGGTCGACTCTGGGGCCAACGTCCTGACTTTC

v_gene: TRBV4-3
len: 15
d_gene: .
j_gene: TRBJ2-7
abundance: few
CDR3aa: CASSQDWQGTYEQYF
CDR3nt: TGCGCCAGCAGCCAAGATTGGCAGGGGACCTACGAGCAGTACTTC

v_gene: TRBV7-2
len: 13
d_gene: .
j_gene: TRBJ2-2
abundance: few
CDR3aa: CASSLALGGELFF
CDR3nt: TGTGCCAGCAGCTTAGCCCTTGGCGGGGAGCTGTTTTTT

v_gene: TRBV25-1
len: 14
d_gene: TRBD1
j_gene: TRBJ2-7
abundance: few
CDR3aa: CASRYQGASHEQYF
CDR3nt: TGTGCCAGCCGTTATCAGGGGGCGTCCCACGAGCAGTACTTC

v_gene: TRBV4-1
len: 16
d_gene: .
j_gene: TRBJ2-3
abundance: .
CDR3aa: CASSQLPGGDTDTQYF
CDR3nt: TGCGCCAGCAGCCAGCTCCCCGGCGGAGACACAGATACGCAGTATTTT

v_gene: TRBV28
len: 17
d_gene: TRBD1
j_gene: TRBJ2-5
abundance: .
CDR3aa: CASSARTGQYSLETQYF
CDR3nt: TGTGCCAGCAGCGCTAGGACGGGACAGTACTCTCTAGAGACCCAGTACTTC

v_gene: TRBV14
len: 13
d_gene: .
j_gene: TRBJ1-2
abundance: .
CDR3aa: CASSQESIHGYTF
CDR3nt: TGTGCCAGCAGCCAAGAATCTATTCATGGCTACACCTTC

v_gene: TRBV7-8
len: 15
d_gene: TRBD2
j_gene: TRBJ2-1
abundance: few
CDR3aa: CASSSGRGEYNEQFF
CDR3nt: TGTGCCAGCAGCTCCGGGCGGGGGGAGTACAATGAGCAGTTCTTC

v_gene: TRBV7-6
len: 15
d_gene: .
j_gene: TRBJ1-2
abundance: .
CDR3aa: CASSLHHDPNYGYTF
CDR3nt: TGTGCCAGCAGCTTACATCACGACCCCAACTATGGCTACACCTTC

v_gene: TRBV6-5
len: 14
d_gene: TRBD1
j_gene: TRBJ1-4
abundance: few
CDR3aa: CASSSGQGGEKLFF
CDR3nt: TGTGCCAGCAGTTCTGGACAGGGAGGAGAAAAACTGTTTTTT

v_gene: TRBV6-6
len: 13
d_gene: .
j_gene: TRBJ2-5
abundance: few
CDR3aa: CASTAPRQETQYF
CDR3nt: TGTGCCAGCACCGCACCACGGCAGGAGACCCAGTACTTC

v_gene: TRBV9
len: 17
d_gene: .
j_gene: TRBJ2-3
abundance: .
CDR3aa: CASSPHQDYIHTDTQYF
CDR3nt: TGTGCCAGCAGCCCCCACCAGGACTATATACACACAGATACGCAGTATTTT

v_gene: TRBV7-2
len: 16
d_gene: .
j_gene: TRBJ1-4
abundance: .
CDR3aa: CASSPNVQGTYEKLFF
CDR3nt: TGTGCCAGCAGTCCAAACGTACAGGGAACTTATGAAAAACTGTTTTTT

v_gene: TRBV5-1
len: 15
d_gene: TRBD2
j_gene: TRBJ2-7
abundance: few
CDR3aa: CASSSLAGSSYEQYF
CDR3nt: TGCGCCAGCAGCTCACTAGCGGGGAGCTCCTACGAGCAGTACTTC

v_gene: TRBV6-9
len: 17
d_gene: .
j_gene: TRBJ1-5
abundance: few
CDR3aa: CASSYWEDRDSNQPQHF
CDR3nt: TGTGCCAGCAGTTACTGGGAGGATAGGGATAGCAATCAGCCCCAGCATTTT

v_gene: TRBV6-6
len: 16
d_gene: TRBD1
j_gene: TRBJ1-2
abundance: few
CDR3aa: CASTDREVNGDYGYTF
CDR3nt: TGTGCCAGCACCGACAGGGAGGTAAACGGGGACTATGGCTACACCTTC

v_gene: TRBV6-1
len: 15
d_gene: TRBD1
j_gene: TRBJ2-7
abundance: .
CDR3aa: CASSPTTGTGYEQYF
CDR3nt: TGTGCCAGCAGCCCTACGACTGGGACAGGGTACGAGCAGTACTTC